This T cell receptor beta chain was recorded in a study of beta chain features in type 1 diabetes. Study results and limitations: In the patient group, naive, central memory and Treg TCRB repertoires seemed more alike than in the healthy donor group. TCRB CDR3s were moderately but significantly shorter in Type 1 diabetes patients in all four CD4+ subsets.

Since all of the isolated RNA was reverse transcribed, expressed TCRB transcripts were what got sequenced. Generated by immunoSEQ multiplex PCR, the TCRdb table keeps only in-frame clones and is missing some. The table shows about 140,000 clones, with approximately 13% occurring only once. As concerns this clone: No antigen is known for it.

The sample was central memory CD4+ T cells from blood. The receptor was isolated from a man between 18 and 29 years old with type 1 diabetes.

This CDR3 is CASSFGLGSYNEQFF. The CDR3 coding sequence is TGTGCCAGCAGCTTCGGGCTGGGCTCCTACAATGAGCAGTTCTTC. V is TRBV11-2 and J is TRBJ2-1; no clear D gene. V shed 3 bases and J shed 0 bases, with 9 bases lying between them. This CDR3 region has 15 residues. The germline CDR1 and CDR2 sequences are SGHAT and FQNNGV.